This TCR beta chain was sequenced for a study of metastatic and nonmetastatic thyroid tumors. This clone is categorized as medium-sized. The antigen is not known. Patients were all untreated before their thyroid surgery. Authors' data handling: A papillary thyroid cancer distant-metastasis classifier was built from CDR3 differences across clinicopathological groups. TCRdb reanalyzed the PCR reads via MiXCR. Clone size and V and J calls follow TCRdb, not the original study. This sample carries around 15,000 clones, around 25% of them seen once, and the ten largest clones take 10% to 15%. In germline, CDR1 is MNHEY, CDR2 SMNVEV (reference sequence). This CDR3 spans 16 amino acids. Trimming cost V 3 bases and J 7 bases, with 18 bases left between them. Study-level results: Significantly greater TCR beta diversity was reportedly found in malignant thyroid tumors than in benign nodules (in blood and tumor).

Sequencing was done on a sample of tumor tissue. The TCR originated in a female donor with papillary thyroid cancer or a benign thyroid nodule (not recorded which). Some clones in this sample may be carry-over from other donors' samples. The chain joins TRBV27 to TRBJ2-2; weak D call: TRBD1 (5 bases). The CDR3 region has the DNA TGTGCCAGCAGTTTCGTCGCAGGGTATAATGGCGGGGAGCTGTTTTTT. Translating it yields CASSFVAGYNGGELFF.